The 2 T cell receptor beta chains below were found in one sample sequenced in a study of cytomegalovirus exposure and HLA in healthy donors. The PCR ran on 60 Vbeta and 13 Jbeta primers. The table came from immunoSEQ multiplex PCR; TCRdb's copy has only in-frame clones and leaves some out. The table includes about 170,000 clones, about 75% detected once. Input material: PBMCs. These receptors originate from a female donor in good health and CMV-seronegative.

The chain joins TRBV6-1 to TRBJ1-1; D gene uncertain. This CDR3 is built from 12 residues. V dropped 4 bases and J dropped 1 base, with 4 bases sitting between them. Germline assignment: CDR1 MNHNS and CDR2 SASEGT. The CDR3 spells CASSAGNTEAFF. CDR3 sequence (DNA): TGTGCCAGCAGTGCAGGGAACACTGAAGCTTTCTTT.

The CDR3 nucleotides are TGTGCCAGCAGCTTAGTAGGATCCGGCAGGGGGAACGAGCAGTACTTC. It specifies CASSLVGSGRGNEQYF. The V gene is TRBV11-2, the J gene TRBJ2-7; TRBD1 matches at 7 bases. Trimming at V came to 1 base and at J to 5 bases, leaving 11 bases not matched to a gene. The CDR3 covers 16 residues. CDR1 is SGHAT, CDR2 FQNNGV, per germline.